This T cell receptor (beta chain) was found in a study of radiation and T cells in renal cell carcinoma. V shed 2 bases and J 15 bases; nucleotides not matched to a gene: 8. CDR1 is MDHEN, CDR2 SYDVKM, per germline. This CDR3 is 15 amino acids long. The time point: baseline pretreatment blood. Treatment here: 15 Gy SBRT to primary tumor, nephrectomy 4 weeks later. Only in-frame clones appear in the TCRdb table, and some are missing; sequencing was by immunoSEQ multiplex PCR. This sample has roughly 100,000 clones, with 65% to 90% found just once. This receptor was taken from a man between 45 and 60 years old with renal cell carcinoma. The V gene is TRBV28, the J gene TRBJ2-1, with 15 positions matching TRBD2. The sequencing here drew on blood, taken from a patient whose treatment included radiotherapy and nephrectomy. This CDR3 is CASSLLTGLAGGPFF. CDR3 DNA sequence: TGTGCCAGCAGTTTACTGACGGGACTAGCGGGAGGACCGTTCTTC.